What follows are 8 T cell receptor beta chains derived from one specimen sequenced in a study of blood T cells in healthy people across ages. Primers used in a second PCR of roughly 6 to 11 cycles were a sample-barcoded 5' primer and a J-beta primer mix. TCRdb passed the 5' RACE reads through MiXCR, listing each CDR3 protein once. The sample lists roughly 1,100,000 distinct CDR3 sequences; approximately 25% were seen once. These same data were also listed under a study on T cells of mothers and their children.

Material for sequencing was blood. Receptor source: a girl aged 2-15 years in good health.

The chain recombines TRBV20-1 with TRBJ1-1; TRBD1 matches 9 bases. CDR1 DFQATT and CDR2 SNEGSKA come from the germline V gene (reference sequence). The junction had 10 bases not matched to a gene; V was cut back by 6 bases and J by 11 bases. This CDR3 has 12 residues. The CDR3 nucleotides read TGCAGTGCCACAGGGACAGGGAATTACGCTTTCTTT. It codes for CSATGTGNYAFF.

There are a few counts of this clonotype. The chain recombines TRBV7-2 with TRBJ1-2; D is ambiguous. CDR1 is SGHTA, CDR2 FQGNSA, per germline. There are 15 residues in the CDR3. V gave up 5 bases and J gave up 5 bases, with 18 bases separating them. In DNA, the CDR3 is TGTGCCAGCAGCCACAATACTAGGGCGGAATATGGCTACACCTTC. This sequence encodes CASSHNTRAEYGYTF. Supplemented by reference TRBV7-2 and TRBJ1-2, the full variable domain reads GAGVSQSPSNKVTEKGKDVELRCDPISGHTALYWYRQSLGQGLEFLIYFQGNSAPDKSGLPSDRFSAERTGGSVSTLTIQRTQQEDSAVYLCASSHNTRAEYGYTFGSGTRLTVV.

This clonotype turned up a few times. The rearrangement links TRBV5-1 to TRBJ2-1; 8 positions agree with TRBD1. Germline assignment: CDR1 SGHRS and CDR2 YFSETQ. The J segment lost 8 bases and the V segment lost 2 bases, leaving 6 bases of the junction unmatched. This CDR3 comprises 14 residues. DNA of the CDR3: TGCGCCAGCAGCTTCAGCCAGGGGGCAGATGAGCAGTTCTTC. It specifies CASSFSQGADEQFF.

A few counts support this clonotype. This chain uses TRBV6-6 with TRBJ1-2; D remains unclear. This CDR3 spans 12 amino acids. Germline V lookup: CDR1 MNHNY, CDR2 SVGAGI (reference sequence). Trimming removed 10 bases at V and 4 bases at J, with 13 bases between. This CDR3 reads CATADGIYGYTF. CDR3 nucleotide sequence: TGTGCCACCGCGGACGGAATCTATGGCTACACCTTC.

A few counts support this clonotype. The chain couples TRBV12-3 or TRBV12-4 to TRBJ2-1; 7 nucleotides line up with TRBD2. Trimming took 10 bases from V and 6 from J; bases not matched to a gene: 9. The CDR3 is 13 residues long. CDR3 sequence (DNA): TGTGCCACCCACAAGCCGGGGGGCAATGAGCAGTTCTTC. Translation gives CATHKPGGNEQFF.

The sample holds a few counts of this clonotype. CDR3 nucleotide sequence: TGCAGTGCGTCAGAGGAATACGAGCAGTACTTC. Protein product: CSASEEYEQYF. The chain joins TRBV20-1 to TRBJ2-7, with D unclear. The CDR3 is 11 amino acids. Germline-derived CDR1 and CDR2 are DFQATT and SNEGSKA (reference sequence). V dropped 6 bases and J dropped 4 bases, with 10 bases sitting between them.

In its sample, this clonotype was seen a few times. The V and J genes are TRBV3-1 and TRBJ2-3; D might be TRBD2 (5 bases). The V end was cut by 5 bases, the J end by 0 bases, with 9 bases between. Per germline, CDR1 LGHDT and CDR2 YNNKEL (reference sequence). This CDR3 is built from 14 residues. The CDR3 loop is CASSSWTSTDTQYF. Here the CDR3 DNA reads TGTGCCAGCAGCTCTTGGACTAGCACAGATACGCAGTATTTT.

J is TRBJ2-3 and V is TRBV12-3 or TRBV12-4; TRBD2 matches at 12 bases. V lost 3 bases and J lost 2; bases outside the gene matches: 6. The length of the CDR3 is 17 residues. The CDR3 region has the DNA TGTGCCAGCAGTTTCGCGACTAGCGGGGGCCCCACAGATACGCAGTATTTT. Its protein product is CASSFATSGGPTDTQYF.